Described below is a single T cell receptor beta chain sequence and its context. Disease lasting under 3 months, a NOSPECS grade of at least 4, and a Clinical Activity Score of at least 3 were features of the ophthalmopathy patients. Orbital computed tomography, thyroid ultrasound, serum thyroxine and TRAb, and clinical symptoms together informed the diagnoses. The V gene's germline CDR1 is MNHEY and CDR2 SVGEGT. The V and J ends lost 6 bases and 6 bases respectively, with 14 bases between them. The CDR3 runs to 13 residues. This record belongs to a study of T cells in Graves' hyperthyroidism and ophthalmopathy. Study overall: Peripheral blood was collected at initial diagnosis, before any treatment.

Amplified TCR beta CDR3 regions derived from RNA transcripts. Primed by the HTBI set, a first-round RT-PCR was run on the TCR CDR3. TCRdb called the multiplex PCR reads again in MiXCR, with one record for every CDR3 protein. The table includes about 520,000 distinct CDR3 sequences, roughly 25% detected once. The receptor was isolated from a woman aged 30 to 39 with Graves' ophthalmopathy. What was sequenced was blood. V usage is TRBV6-2 or TRBV6-3 and J usage is TRBJ1-1, with D possibly matching TRBD1 (6 bases). CDR3: CASRLDRRAEAFF. CDR3 coding DNA: TGTGCCAGCAGACTGGACAGAAGGGCTGAAGCTTTCTTT.